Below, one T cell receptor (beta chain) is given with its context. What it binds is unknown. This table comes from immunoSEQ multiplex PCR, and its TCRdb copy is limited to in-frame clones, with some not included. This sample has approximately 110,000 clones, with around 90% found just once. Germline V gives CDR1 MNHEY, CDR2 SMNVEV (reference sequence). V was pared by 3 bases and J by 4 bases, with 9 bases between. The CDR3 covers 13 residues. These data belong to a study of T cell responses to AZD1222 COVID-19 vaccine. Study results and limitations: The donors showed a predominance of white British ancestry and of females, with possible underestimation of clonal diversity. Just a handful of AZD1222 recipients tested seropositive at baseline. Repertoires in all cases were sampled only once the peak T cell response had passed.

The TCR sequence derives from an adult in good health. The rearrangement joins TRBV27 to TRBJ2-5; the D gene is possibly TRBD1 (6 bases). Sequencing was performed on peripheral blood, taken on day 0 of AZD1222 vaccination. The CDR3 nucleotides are TGTGCCAGCAGTTTTCAGACAGGAGAGACCCAGTACTTC. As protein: CASSFQTGETQYF.